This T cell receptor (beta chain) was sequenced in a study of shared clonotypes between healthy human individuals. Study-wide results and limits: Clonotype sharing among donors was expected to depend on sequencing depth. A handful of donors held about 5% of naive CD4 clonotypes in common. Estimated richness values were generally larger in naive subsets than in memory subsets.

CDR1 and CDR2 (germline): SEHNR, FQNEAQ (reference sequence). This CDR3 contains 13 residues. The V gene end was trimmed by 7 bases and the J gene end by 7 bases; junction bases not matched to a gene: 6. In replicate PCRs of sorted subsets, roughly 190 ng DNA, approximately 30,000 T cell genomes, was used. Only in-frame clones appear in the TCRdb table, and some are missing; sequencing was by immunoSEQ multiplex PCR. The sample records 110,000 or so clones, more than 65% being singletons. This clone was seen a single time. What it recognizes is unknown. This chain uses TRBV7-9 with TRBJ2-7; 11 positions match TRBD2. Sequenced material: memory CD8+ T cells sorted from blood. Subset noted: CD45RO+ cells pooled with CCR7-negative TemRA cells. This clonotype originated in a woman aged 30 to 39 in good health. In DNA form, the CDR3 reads TGTGCCAGCAAAATAGCGGGAGGGCTTGAGCAGTACTTC. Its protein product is CASKIAGGLEQYF.